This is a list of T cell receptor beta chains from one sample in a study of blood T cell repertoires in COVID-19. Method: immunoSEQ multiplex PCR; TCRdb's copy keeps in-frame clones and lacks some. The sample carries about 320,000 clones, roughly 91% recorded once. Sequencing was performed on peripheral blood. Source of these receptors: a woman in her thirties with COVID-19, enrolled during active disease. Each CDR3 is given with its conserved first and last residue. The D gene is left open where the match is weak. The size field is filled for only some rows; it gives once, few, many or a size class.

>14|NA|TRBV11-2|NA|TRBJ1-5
TGTGCCAGCAGCTCGGGGGGCCCGAGACAGCCCCAGCATTTT
CASSSGGPRQPQHF
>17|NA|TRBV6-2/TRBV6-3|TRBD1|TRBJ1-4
TGTGCCAGCAGCCCTAGGGGGACAGGGGCTACTAATGAAAAACTGTTTTTT
CASSPRGTGATNEKLFF
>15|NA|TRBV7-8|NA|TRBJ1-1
TGTGCCAGCAGGGCTGGGGGGGGGCTTATGACTGAAGCTTTCTTT
CASRAGGGLMTEAFF
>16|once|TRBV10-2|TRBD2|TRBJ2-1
TGCGCCAGCAGGCCCTCGAGCGGGGGGGCGGGAAATGAGCAGTTCTTC
CASRPSSGGAGNEQFF
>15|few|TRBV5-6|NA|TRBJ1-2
TGTGCCAGCAGCTGGGAGGGTTACAGAAGTTATGGCTACACCTTC
CASSWEGYRSYGYTF
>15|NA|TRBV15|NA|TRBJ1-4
TGTGCCACCAGCAACACCGGGCCACGAAGGGGAAAACTGTTTTTT
CATSNTGPRRGKLFF
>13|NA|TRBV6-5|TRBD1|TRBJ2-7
TGTGCCAGCAGCCCCGGGACAGGGGGCGAGCAGTACTTC
CASSPGTGGEQYF
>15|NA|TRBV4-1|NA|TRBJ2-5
TGCGCCAGCAGCCAAGAGCCAGGGTGGCAAGAGACCCAGTACTTC
CASSQEPGWQETQYF
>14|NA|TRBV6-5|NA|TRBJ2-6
TGTGCCAGTCGTATTAGCTCTGGGGCCAACGTCCTGACTTTC
CASRISSGANVLTF
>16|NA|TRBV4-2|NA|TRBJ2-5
TGTGCCAGCAGCCAAGTGCGAGGGGGGGCCTCAGAGACCCAGTACTTC
CASSQVRGGASETQYF
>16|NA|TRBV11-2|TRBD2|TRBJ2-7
TGTGCCAGCAGCTCAGGGACTAGCGGGGGAATCTACGAGCAGTACTTC
CASSSGTSGGIYEQYF
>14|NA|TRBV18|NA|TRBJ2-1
TGTGCCAGCTCGGCCAGCGGGTTTGTATATGAGCAGTTCTTC
CASSASGFVYEQFF
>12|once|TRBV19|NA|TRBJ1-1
TGTGCCACCTCGCCCCAGGGGACTGAAGCTTTCTTT
CATSPQGTEAFF
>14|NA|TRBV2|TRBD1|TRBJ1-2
TGTGCCAGCAGGGGAATGACAGGGGGCGACGGCTACACCTTC
CASRGMTGGDGYTF
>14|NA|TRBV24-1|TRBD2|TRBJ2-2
TGTGCCACCAGTGATGGCGGGAGGACCGGGGAGCTGTTTTTT
CATSDGGRTGELFF
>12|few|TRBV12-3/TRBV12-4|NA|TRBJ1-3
TGTGCCAGCAGTTTTAATGGAAACACCATATATTTT
CASSFNGNTIYF
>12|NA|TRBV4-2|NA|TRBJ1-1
TGTGCCAGCAGCGGGGGGTGGGGGAGTGATTTCTTT
CASSGGWGSDFF
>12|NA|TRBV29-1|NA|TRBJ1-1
TGCAGCGTCGGAGGGGGAGGGGGTGAAGCTTTCTTT
CSVGGGGGEAFF
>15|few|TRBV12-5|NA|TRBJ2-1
TGTGCTAGTGGTTTGCAACTAGGTGTTCCCAATGAGCAGTTCTTC
CASGLQLGVPNEQFF
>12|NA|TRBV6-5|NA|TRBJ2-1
TGTGCCAGCTTAAGCCAGGACAATGAGCAGTTCTTC
CASLSQDNEQFF
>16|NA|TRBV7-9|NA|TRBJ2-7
TGTGCCAGCAGCTTAGTCGGAACAGGAAGATTCTCGTGGCAGTACTTC
CASSLVGTGRFSWQYF
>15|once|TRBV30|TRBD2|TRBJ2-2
TGTGCCGCAAGGGGACTAGCGGGGAACACCGGGGAGCTGTTTTTT
CAARGLAGNTGELFF
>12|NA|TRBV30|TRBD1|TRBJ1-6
TGTGCCTGGATAGGGGGCCCCTCGGCTCTCCACTTT
CAWIGGPSALHF
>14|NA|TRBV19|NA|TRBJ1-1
TGTGCCAGTTCAACTTCCGGGACTGGTATGAAAGCTTTCTTT
CASSTSGTGMKAFF
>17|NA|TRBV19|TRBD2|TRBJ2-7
TGTGCCAGTAGTATAGCCGGACTAGCGGGGGGGTCCTACGAGCAGTACTTC
CASSIAGLAGGSYEQYF
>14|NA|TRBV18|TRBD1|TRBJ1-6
TGTGCCAGCTCACGTGACAGGGGGAATTCACCCCTCCACTTT
CASSRDRGNSPLHF
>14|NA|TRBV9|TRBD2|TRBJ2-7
TGTGCCAGCAGCGTATTGGGGGGGTCCTACGAGCAGTACTTC
CASSVLGGSYEQYF
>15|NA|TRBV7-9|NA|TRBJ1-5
TGTGCCAGCAGCCTGGGACAAAATAGCAATCAGCCCCAGCATTTT
CASSLGQNSNQPQHF
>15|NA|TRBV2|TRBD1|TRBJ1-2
TGTGCCAGCAGGGCTACAGGGGAAATAGGCTATGGCTACACCTTC
CASRATGEIGYGYTF
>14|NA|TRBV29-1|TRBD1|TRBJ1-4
TGCAGCGTTGCCGACAGGGGAGGTGAGGAAAAACTGTTTTTT
CSVADRGGEEKLFF
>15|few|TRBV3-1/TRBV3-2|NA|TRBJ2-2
TGTGCCAGCAGCCAAGGGCCCCGGGGCACCGGGGAGCTGTTTTTT
CASSQGPRGTGELFF
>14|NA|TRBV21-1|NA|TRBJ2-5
TGTGCCAGCAGCCCTCGGACTATCCAAGAGACCCAGTACTTC
CASSPRTIQETQYF
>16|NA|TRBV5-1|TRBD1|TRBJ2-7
TGCGCCAGCAGCCCCTCGCCCGGGACAGTCTCCTACGAGCAGTACTTC
CASSPSPGTVSYEQYF
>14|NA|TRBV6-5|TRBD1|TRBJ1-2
TGTGCCAGCAGGCCGACAGGGGAGAGCTATGGCTACACCTTC
CASRPTGESYGYTF
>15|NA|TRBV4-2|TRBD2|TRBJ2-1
TGTGCCAGCAGCCATAGCGGGGGCCGCTACAATGAGCAGTTCTTC
CASSHSGGRYNEQFF
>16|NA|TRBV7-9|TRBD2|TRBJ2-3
TGTGCCAGCAGCCCATACGGGCGGGGGAACACAGATACGCAGTATTTT
CASSPYGRGNTDTQYF
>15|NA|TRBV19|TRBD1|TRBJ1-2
TGTGCCAGTGAAACCGGGACAGCCCTTAACTATGGCTACACCTTC
CASETGTALNYGYTF
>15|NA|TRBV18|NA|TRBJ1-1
TGTGCCAGCTCACCACCCAGGGATGGGAACACTGAAGCTTTCTTT
CASSPPRDGNTEAFF
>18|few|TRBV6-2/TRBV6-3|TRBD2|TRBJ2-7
TGTGCCAGCAGTTACCCCTTACTAGCGGGGAACCCCTCCTACGAGCAGTACTTC
CASSYPLLAGNPSYEQYF
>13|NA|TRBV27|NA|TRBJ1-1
TGTGCCAGCAGTCTGCGAGAGAACACTGAAGCTTTCTTT
CASSLRENTEAFF
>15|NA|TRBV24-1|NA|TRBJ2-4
TGTGCCACCAGTGACCCAACAGGGTTCCGGGACATTCAGTACTTC
CATSDPTGFRDIQYF
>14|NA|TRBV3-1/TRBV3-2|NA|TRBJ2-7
TGTGCCAGCAGCCAGACGTGGGGGCTCTACGAGCAGTACTTC
CASSQTWGLYEQYF
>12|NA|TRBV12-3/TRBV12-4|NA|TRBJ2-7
TGTGCCAGCAGTTTTTCGGGGTACGAGCAGTACTTC
CASSFSGYEQYF
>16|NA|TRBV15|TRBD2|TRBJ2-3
TGTGCCACCAGCAGAGTCGGCGGGGGGGCCACAGATACGCAGTATTTT
CATSRVGGGATDTQYF
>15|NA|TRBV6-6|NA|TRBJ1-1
TGTGCCAGCAGGGAACGTCAGGGGAGGAACACTGAAGCTTTCTTT
CASRERQGRNTEAFF
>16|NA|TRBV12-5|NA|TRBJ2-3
TGTGCTAGTGGTTTGGTAGTGGGACTGTTCACAGATACGCAGTATTTT
CASGLVVGLFTDTQYF
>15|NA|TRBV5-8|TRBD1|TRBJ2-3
TGTGCCAGCAGCCAGGGACAGCCTCTCACAGATACGCAGTATTTT
CASSQGQPLTDTQYF
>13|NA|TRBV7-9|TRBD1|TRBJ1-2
TGTGCCAGCAGCGAGACAGGGGGCAGCGGCTACACCTTC
CASSETGGSGYTF
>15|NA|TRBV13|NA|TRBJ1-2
TGTGCCAGCAGCTTACGGCATATGGAGGCCTATGGCTACACCTTC
CASSLRHMEAYGYTF
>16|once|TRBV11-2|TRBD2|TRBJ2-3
TGTGCCAGCAGCTTACAAGCGGGGGAACTCCGGGATACGCAGTATTTT
CASSLQAGELRDTQYF
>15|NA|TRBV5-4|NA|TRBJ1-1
TGTGCCAGCAGCCCCTCTGGGGGGATGAACACTGAAGCTTTCTTT
CASSPSGGMNTEAFF
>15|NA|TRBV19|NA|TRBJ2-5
TGTGCCAGTAGTATAGATATCAACCGTAGAGAGACCCAGTACTTC
CASSIDINRRETQYF
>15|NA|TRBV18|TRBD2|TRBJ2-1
TGTGCCAGCTCACTGAGCGGGGGGGACTACAATGAGCAGTTCTTC
CASSLSGGDYNEQFF